Listed here are 2 T cell receptor beta chains from one sample, sequenced in a study of T cells in Graves' hyperthyroidism and ophthalmopathy. Amplified TCR beta CDR3 regions derived from RNA transcripts. In the first-round RT-PCR of the TCR CDR3, the HTBI primer set was used. TCRdb fed the multiplex PCR reads into MiXCR, producing one record per CDR3 protein. The table has about 380,000 distinct CDR3 sequences, roughly 14% seen once; the top ten hold less than 25%. Sequencing was performed on blood. The receptor set was obtained from a man aged 25 to 40 with Graves' hyperthyroidism that later progressed to Graves' ophthalmopathy.

V gene TRBV12-3 or TRBV12-4 combines with J gene TRBJ2-1, with TRBD1 matching over 8 bases. CDR3 length: 15 amino acids. Trimming cost V 2 bases and J 7 bases; bases outside gene matches: 7. CDR3 sequence reads: CASSLRQGARNEQFF. As DNA, the CDR3 is TGTGCCAGCAGTTTAAGGCAGGGGGCAAGAAATGAGCAGTTCTTC.

The chain links TRBV7-9 to TRBJ1-5, with 9 bases identical to TRBD1. Germline CDR1 reads SEHNR; CDR2 reads FQNEAQ (reference sequence). The CDR3 is 14 amino acids. The V and J ends lost 6 bases and 3 bases, in that order; junction bases with no gene match: 3. The DNA for the CDR3 is TGTGCCAGCAGGGGACAGGGTCTCAATCAGCCCCAGCATTTT. Amino acids: CASRGQGLNQPQHF.